This T cell receptor beta chain emerged from a study of blood T cell repertoires in COVID-19 (dated by TCRdb to 2018 to 2021). Looking at the study overall: Collaborator samples came from the United States, Italy and Spain and covered acute and convalescent phases of COVID-19. The samples were drawn from the first 160 participants of the ongoing ImmuneRACE study and from 950 to 1,500 subjects provided by 6 global collaborators. The repertoires were released in a freely available public database intended as a resource for research on the immune response to SARS-CoV-2. Where available, HLA class I and class II types were obtained from metadata supplied by the sample provider rather than from assay-based typing. The material from the prospective study consisted of cDNA or gDNA derived from T cells, B-cell-depleted T cells, or PBMCs. Nearly every sample came with metadata listing a de-identified subject ID, COVID-19 status, age in years and sex. Deeply sampled blood TCRbeta repertoires from subjects exposed to, actively infected with, or recovered from COVID-19 were included in the dataset.

Whole blood was collected in K2EDTA tubes by collaborating institutions according to the institutions' own protocols. For TCRbeta analysis, collaborator samples were shipped as frozen whole blood, as isolated PBMCs, or as DNA extracted from either sample type. The research as a whole found: The amount of clinical and demographic metadata varied by source and participant and was provided uncurated.

TCRbeta CDR3 regions were amplified from genomic DNA using the immunoSEQ Assay, a bias-controlled multiplex PCR. On the study's bioinformatics: Within the assay, amplification of reference gene primers was used to estimate how many nucleated cells each sample contained. Sequence reads were collapsed and filtered to measure the absolute abundance of every unique TCRbeta CDR3 rearrangement. For each sample, productive Simpson clonality was calculated as the square root of Simpson's diversity index over productive rearrangements. TCRdb mirrors the immuneACCESS table, restricted to in-frame sequences. Some clones are absent from its copies; in checked studies, under half trace to an unresolved V gene, and the reason for the others is unknown. Clonal size and the V and J genes are those of that table, whereas D and trimming came from the DNA. A total of 60,000 to 75,000 clones appear in this sample, around nine tenths of them only once. The ten most abundant clones make up 6% to 7% of the sample.

On this clone itself: It lacks a known antigen. Per-base quality was not reported, and no clone a single base away is much larger than it.

Material for sequencing was peripheral blood. This clonotype was sampled from a man aged 45-60 years with active COVID-19.

In nucleotides, the sequence is TGTGCCAGCAGCCCCCGGGACAGGGTCGTCCACGAGCAGTACTTC. Its amino acids are CASSPRDRVVHEQYF. The chain is encoded by TRBV7-8 joined to TRBJ2-7; TRBD1 lines up with 9 middle nucleotides. From the germline V gene, CDR1 is SGHVS and CDR2 is FQNEAQ. Germline trimming amounts to 5 bases on V and 5 bases on J, with 10 as the count of junction bases outside the gene matches. The CDR3 has 15 amino acids, counting the end cysteine and phenylalanine. The sequence is cut down to CDR3 DNA, 45 bases in frame from base 1.